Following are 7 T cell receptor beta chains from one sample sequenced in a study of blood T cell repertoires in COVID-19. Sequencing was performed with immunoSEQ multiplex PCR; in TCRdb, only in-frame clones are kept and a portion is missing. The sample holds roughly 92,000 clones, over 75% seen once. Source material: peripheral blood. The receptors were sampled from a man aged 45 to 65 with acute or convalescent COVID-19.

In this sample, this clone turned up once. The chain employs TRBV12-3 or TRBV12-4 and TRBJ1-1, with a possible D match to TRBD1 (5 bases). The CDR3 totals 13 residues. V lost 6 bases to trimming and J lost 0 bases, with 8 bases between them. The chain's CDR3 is CASSPQVNTEAFF. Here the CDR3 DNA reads TGTGCCAGCAGCCCACAGGTGAACACTGAAGCTTTCTTT.

CDR3 loop: CSGQTGTYNEQFF. DNA of the CDR3: TGCAGCGGCCAGACAGGGACCTACAATGAGCAGTTCTTC. V gene TRBV29-1 combines with J gene TRBJ2-1, with 7 positions matching TRBD1. With 7 bases clipped from V and 2 bases from J, the junction kept 5 bases outside the gene matches. Germline loops: CDR1 SQVTM, CDR2 ANQGSEA. This CDR3 is 13 amino acids long.

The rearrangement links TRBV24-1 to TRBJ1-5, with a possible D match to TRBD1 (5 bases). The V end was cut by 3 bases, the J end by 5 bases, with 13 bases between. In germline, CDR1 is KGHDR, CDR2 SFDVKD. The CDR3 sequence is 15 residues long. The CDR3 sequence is CATSDTGRWDQPQHF. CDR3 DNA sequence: TGTGCCACCAGTGATACAGGCCGATGGGATCAGCCCCAGCATTTT.

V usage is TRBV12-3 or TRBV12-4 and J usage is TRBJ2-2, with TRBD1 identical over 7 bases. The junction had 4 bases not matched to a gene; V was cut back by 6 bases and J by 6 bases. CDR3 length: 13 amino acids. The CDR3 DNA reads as TGTGCCAGCAGCACAGGGGCCCCCGGGGAGCTGTTTTTT. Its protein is CASSTGAPGELFF.

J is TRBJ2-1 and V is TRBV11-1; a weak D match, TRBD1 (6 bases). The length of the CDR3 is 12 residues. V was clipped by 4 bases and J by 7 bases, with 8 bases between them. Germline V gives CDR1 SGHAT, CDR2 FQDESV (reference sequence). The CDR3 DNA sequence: TGTGCCAGCAGCTCCACAGGGAATGAGCAGTTCTTC. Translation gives CASSSTGNEQFF. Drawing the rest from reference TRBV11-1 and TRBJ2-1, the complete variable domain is EAEVAQSPRYKITEKSQAVAFWCDPISGHATLYWYRQILGQGPELLVQFQDESVVDDSQLPKDRFSAERLKGVDSTLKIQPAELGDSAMYLCASSSTGNEQFFGPGTRLTVL.

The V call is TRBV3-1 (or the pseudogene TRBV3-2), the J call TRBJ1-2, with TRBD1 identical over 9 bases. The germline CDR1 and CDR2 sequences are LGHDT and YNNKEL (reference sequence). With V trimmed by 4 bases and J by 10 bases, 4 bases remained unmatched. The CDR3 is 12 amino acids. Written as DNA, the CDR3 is TGTGCCAGCAGCCTGGGACAGGGACCCTACACCTTC. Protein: CASSLGQGPYTF.

The CDR3 here is CASSLSGTSGSYEQYF. The CDR3 coding sequence is TGCGCCAGCAGCTTGTCCGGGACTAGCGGGTCCTACGAGCAGTACTTC. V and J are TRBV5-1 and TRBJ2-7; TRBD2 matches at 12 bases. Germline assignment: CDR1 SGHRS and CDR2 YFSETQ. The CDR3 contains 16 residues. Trimming cost V 1 base and J 1 base; bases outside gene matches: 3.